This T cell receptor beta chain was sequenced in a study of blood T cell repertoires in COVID-19. Study details: Nucleic acid was either cDNA or gDNA, and it came from T cells, B-cell-depleted T cells, or PBMCs.

Per the original methods: Nucleated cell counts were estimated from reference gene primer amplification. Clones were read by immunoSEQ multiplex PCR, and TCRdb kept only the in-frame ones, dropping some. D and trimming were read from the DNA, whereas the V and J calls and clone size are those reported in that table. Altogether some 400,000 clones are present, 87% being singletons, with the ten largest covering over 9.5%. V was clipped by 0 bases and J by 2 bases, with 7 bases between them. Germline CDR1 is MNHNY and CDR2 is SVGAGI (reference sequence). CDR3 size: 14 residues. The gene calls are TRBV6-6 and TRBJ1-1, with D hard to call. Material: peripheral blood. The sequence derives from a woman aged 25 to 39 with COVID-19, enrolled during active disease. The CDR3 DNA sequence: TGTGCCAGCAGTTACTCGCGGGTTAACACTGAAGCTTTCTTT. Amino acids: CASSYSRVNTEAFF.